Following are 3 T cell receptor beta chains from one sample sequenced in a study of cytotoxic CD8 clonotypes in ibrutinib-treated CLL. Clones were sequenced by immunoSEQ multiplex PCR, and TCRdb holds only the in-frame ones, with some missing. The sample gives roughly 160,000 clones, under 90% of which show up once; about 4.9% is in the top ten. The specimen was PBMCs, collected after 24 months of ibrutinib treatment. Receptor source: a human donor with chronic lymphocytic leukemia.

This rearrangement joins TRBV2 to TRBJ1-4, with TRBD1 identical over 7 bases. Germline assignment: CDR1 SNHLY and CDR2 FYNNEI. The V gene end was trimmed by 6 bases and the J gene end by 7 bases; junction bases not matched to a gene: 8. The CDR3 is 14 amino acids. CDR3 nucleotide sequence: TGTGCCAGCAGAGGGGACAGTGTCTTTGAAAAACTGTTTTTT. Protein sequence: CASRGDSVFEKLFF. Filled out from reference TRBV2 and TRBJ1-4, the complete variable domain reads EPEVTQTPSHQVTQMGQEVILRCVPISNHLYFYWYRQILGQKVEFLVSFYNNEISEKSEIFDDQFSVERPDGSNFTLKIRSTKLEDSAMYFCASRGDSVFEKLFFGSGTQLSVL.

The V gene is TRBV2, the J gene TRBJ1-4, with 9 bases matching TRBD1. This CDR3 has 12 residues. CDR1 is SNHLY and CDR2 is FYNNEI in the germline V gene. V shed 6 bases, J shed 7 bases, and the junction held 0 bases outside the gene matches. CDR3 sequence: CASRGQGEKLFF. CDR3 coding DNA: TGTGCCAGCAGGGGACAGGGTGAAAAACTGTTTTTT.

Regarding this clone: At one boundary the junction diverges from the germline segment, which might be a read error. The same CDR3 can be traced to other DNA sequences in this sample. The gene calls are TRBV7-2 and TRBJ2-2; TRBD1 might be the D (6 bases). The CDR3 loop spans 15 amino acids. The germline V gene has CDR1 SGHTA and CDR2 FQGNSA. CDR3 sequence: CASSSLAQGTGELFF. CDR3 bases: TGTGCCAGTAGCTCCCTAGCCCAGGGGACCGGGGAGCTGTTTTTT.